This T cell receptor beta chain is from a study of T-cell memory formation after mild COVID-19. Study-level points and caveats: Clones which contracted sat mainly in CM and EM if CD4+, and in EMRA if CD8+.

This clonotype was detected only a few times. Its matching antigen is unknown. The V gene's germline CDR1 is LGHDT and CDR2 YNNKEL (reference sequence). CDR3 length equals 14 residues. Trimming stripped 1 base from V and 14 bases from J, with 18 bases between. TCRdb ran MiXCR on the 5' RACE reads and lists one entry per CDR3 protein. The data contain about 400,000 distinct CDR3 sequences, 13% to 15% of them singletons. The specimen sequenced was PBMCs or a T cell subset sorted from them (not recorded which). The clonotype originates from a man aged 18 to 30 who had mild COVID-19 (a few samples of this study predate the infection). Cell type and time point are not known. The V call is TRBV3-1, the J call TRBJ2-1; D unresolved. CDR3: CASSQGLAQKEKFF. CDR3 nucleotide sequence: TGTGCCAGCAGCCAAGGCCTGGCCCAAAAGGAGAAGTTCTTC.